Described below is a single T cell receptor (beta chain) sequence and its context. This sample stems from a study of T cell responses to AZD1222 COVID-19 vaccine. Sequencing used immunoSEQ multiplex PCR; TCRdb keeps in-frame clones, though not all of them. In the table there are 90,000 to 150,000 clones, roughly 90% of which are singletons. Here the sequenced sample was peripheral blood, taken on day 0 of AZD1222 vaccination. This clonotype was obtained from an adult in good health.

CDR3 region: CASSWGTFYEQYF. CDR3 DNA sequence: TGTGCCAGCAGTTGGGGGACCTTCTACGAGCAGTACTTC. The genes are TRBV6-2 or TRBV6-3 and TRBJ2-7; D possibly uses TRBD1 or TRBD2 (5 bases each). CDR1 is MNHEY and CDR2 is SVGEGT in the germline V gene. V shed 4 bases and J shed 3 bases, with 10 bases lying between them. The length of the CDR3 is 13 residues.